This T cell receptor beta chain was profiled in a study of control samples from healthy donors and cancer patients (dated by TCRdb to 2019 to 2021). The receptor library was made with the immunoSEQ multiplex PCR assay. The table comes from immuneACCESS by way of TCRdb, which keeps in-frame sequences with V and J called. Part of the clones is missing from these tables; in studies checked, under half for an unresolved V gene and the rest for unknown reasons. The sample includes 100,000 to 150,000 clones, with roughly 92% observed a single time. The ten largest clones represent 4.5% to 7% of the sample. Here V drops 3 bases and J drops 9 bases, and the junction holds 9 bases not matched to any gene. The germline V gene gives CDR1 as SGDLS and CDR2 as YYNGEE. From cysteine to phenylalanine, the CDR3 is 15 amino acids long. Solely the CDR3 DNA is kept, with 45 bases framed from the first base. Remarks on this clone: Its antigen specificity is not known. Within one base of it there is no much larger clone, and no base qualities were kept.

The sequenced sample was blood. This TCR was sampled from a young man in good health. This receptor chain uses TRBV9 and TRBJ1-6, and 7 bases in between align with TRBD1. The DNA is as follows: TGTGCCAGCAGCGGATCCGGGACAGCGATTTCACCCCTCCACTTT. Translated, it reads CASSGSGTAISPLHF.